The clone carrying this T cell receptor beta chain was picked up one time. What it recognizes is unknown. PCR involved 60 Vbeta and 13 Jbeta primers. TCRdb keeps only in-frame clones here, not all; method: immunoSEQ multiplex PCR. The table records more than 200,000 clones, more than 60% of them present only once. The data belong to a study of cytomegalovirus exposure and HLA in healthy donors. Study-level results: Accurate prediction of HLA-A and HLA-B alleles (for most subjects) was reportedly achieved from TCR beta sequences. Some public TCRs appeared in many individuals, while most sequences were rare. The study flagged 150 to 200 TCR beta chains as cytomegalovirus-associated.

The sequencing sample was made of PBMCs. This receptor was identified in a girl aged 2 to 9 in good health and CMV-seronegative.

In nucleotides, the CDR3 is TGTGCCAGCGGGCGAGGGGGACCGAGCACAGATACGCAGTATTTT. Its protein is CASGRGGPSTDTQYF. The J gene is TRBJ2-3, the V gene TRBV27; possibly TRBD1 for D (6 bases). Germline-derived CDR1 and CDR2 are MNHEY and SMNVEV (reference sequence). V lost 8 bases to trimming and J lost 0 bases, with 15 bases between them. This CDR3 has 15 amino acids.